This T cell receptor (beta chain) was observed in a study of shared clonotypes between healthy human individuals. Overall study results and limits: Since donors were few, the genetic and exposure-history diversity represented was limited.

The CDR3 runs to 12 residues. Trimming cost V 5 bases and J 1 base, with 6 bases left between them. Germline V gives CDR1 MDHEN, CDR2 SYDVKM. The assay used deep level. Some clones are missing from TCRdb's copy, which holds only in-frame ones; the method was immunoSEQ multiplex PCR. The top ten hold about 1.8% of the sample, which has about 680,000 clones, less than 80% seen once. With respect to this clone: The antigen is undetermined.

The sequence was obtained from a woman aged 30 to 39 in good health. What was sequenced was memory CD4+ T cells sorted from blood. Subset noted: CD45RA-negative fraction. This chain links TRBV28 with TRBJ2-7; D call uncertain. CDR3: CASSPHSYEQYF. The CDR3, as DNA: TGTGCCAGCAGTCCACATTCCTACGAGCAGTACTTC.